This T cell receptor (beta chain) stems from a study of blood T cell repertoires in COVID-19. Overall study: There were acute and convalescent COVID-19 samples, and they came from the United States, Italy and Spain. Sample material is recorded as cDNA or gDNA derived from T cells, B-cell-depleted T cells, or PBMCs.

V lost 0 bases and J 2 bases, leaving 7 bases between the germline ends. Germline CDR1 and CDR2: MNHEY and SVGEGT. The CDR3 spans 14 residues. In the original workflow: How many nucleated cells were present was estimated from reference gene primer amplification. The assay was immunoSEQ multiplex PCR, and TCRdb's table has in-frame clones only and misses some. That table supplies the V and J calls and clone size; D and trimming were determined from the DNA. The table records roughly 170,000 clones, around 86% of them present only once. The chain uses TRBV6-2 or TRBV6-3 and TRBJ1-1; unclear D gene. This clonotype originated in a man aged 40-49 years with active or convalescent COVID-19. Sequenced input: peripheral blood. As DNA, the CDR3 is TGTGCCAGCAGTTACTCACGCGGTAACACTGAAGCTTTCTTT. Translated, it gives CASSYSRGNTEAFF.